One sample yielded the 22 T cell receptor beta chains listed below, sequenced in a study of spatial heterogeneity in lung cancer (dated by TCRdb to between 2018 and 2020). Explained via the paper, the time point label denotes: sample taken at primary tumor resection. The library was obtained by 5' RACE. The data were produced on a NextSeq 500. The public reads were quality trimmed at Q25 with fastp and then assembled into clones with MiXCR by TCRdb, keeping productive beta chains. Identical CDR3 protein sequences are pooled into one entry, listed with their most common genes and DNA. Recorded for this sample are 25,000 or so distinct CDR3 sequences; under 4% of them occurred a single time. The biggest ten clones account for more than 25% of the sample. This sample comprised PBMCs, obtained at surgery. The source of these receptors is a female donor with early-stage non-small cell lung cancer.

The sample holds many counts of this clonotype. V is TRBV7-2 and J is TRBJ1-1; D is undetermined. From germline, CDR1 is SGHTA and CDR2 FQGNSA. The CDR3 contains 13 residues. Trimming took off 4 bases at V and 2 bases at J, with 8 bases between the two ends. The CDR3 reads CASSSTPNTEAFF. In DNA form, the CDR3 reads TGTGCCAGCAGCTCCACCCCCAACACTGAAGCTTTCTTT. Using reference TRBV7-2 and TRBJ1-1 for the parts outside the CDR3, the full variable domain is GAGVSQSPSNKVTEKGKDVELRCDPISGHTALYWYRQSLGQGLEFLIYFQGNSAPDKSGLPSDRFSAERTGGSVSTLTIQRTQQEDSAVYLCASSSTPNTEAFFGQGTRLTVV.

This clonotype appeared many times. This chain uses TRBV25-1 with TRBJ1-2; 9 bases align to TRBD1. CDR3 size: 19 residues. The junction had 20 bases not matched to a gene; V was cut back by 1 base and J by 8 bases. Germline V gene data show CDR1 as MGHDK and CDR2 as SYGVNS. The CDR3 spells CASSESPGQGLSDSRGYTF. DNA for the CDR3: TGTGCCAGCAGTGAATCCCCGGGACAGGGTTTGTCCGATTCTAGGGGCTACACCTTC.

This clonotype was seen many times. The chain employs TRBV29-1 and TRBJ1-2; D is unresolved. The V end lost 7 bases, the J end lost 2 bases, and 17 bases lay between the germline ends. Per germline, CDR1 SQVTM and CDR2 ANQGSEA. This CDR3 has 14 amino acids. The CDR3 sequence: CSAPSPNLNYGYTF. The CDR3 DNA is TGCAGCGCCCCCTCACCCAACTTGAACTATGGCTACACCTTC. Based on the CDR3 plus reference TRBV29-1 and TRBJ1-2, the full variable domain is SAVISQKPSRDICQRGTSLTIQCQVDSQVTMMFWYRQQPGQSLTLIATANQGSEATYESGFVIDKFPISRPNLTFSTLTVSNMSPEDSSIYLCSAPSPNLNYGYTFGSGTRLTVV.

This clonotype was seen a handful of times. This sequence joins TRBV11-2 and TRBJ2-1; 9 nucleotides align to TRBD2. This CDR3 has 15 residues. The ends lost 1 base at V and 3 bases at J; junction bases unmatched: 1. Germline V lookup: CDR1 SGHAT, CDR2 FQNNGV. This CDR3 is CASSLVAGVYNEQFF. CDR3 bases: TGTGCCAGCAGCTTAGTAGCGGGAGTCTACAATGAGCAGTTCTTC.

This clonotype has a count of ten or more. J is TRBJ2-3 and V is TRBV13; 7 bases agree with TRBD2. V trimming: 0 bases; J trimming: 0 bases; junction bases outside the gene matches: 0. From germline, CDR1 is PRHDT and CDR2 FYEKMQ (reference sequence). This CDR3 comprises 15 residues. The CDR3: CASSLGLASTDTQYF. CDR3 DNA: TGTGCCAGCAGCTTAGGACTAGCGAGCACAGATACGCAGTATTTT.

Ten or more counts support this clonotype. This CDR3 reads CASSPPGRQETQYF. The CDR3 DNA reads as TGTGCCAGCTCACCACCGGGAAGGCAAGAGACCCAGTACTTC. The V gene is TRBV18, the J gene TRBJ2-5, with D uncertain. The V gene lost 0 bases and the J gene lost 2 bases, with 7 bases spanning the gap. The CDR3 contains 14 residues. The germline CDR1 and CDR2 sequences are KGHSH and LQKENI.

V gene TRBV10-3 combines with J gene TRBJ2-5, with TRBD1 matching over 7 bases. This CDR3 has 15 amino acids. The V gene end was trimmed by 0 bases and the J gene end by 1 base; junction bases not matched to a gene: 2. CDR1 is ENHRY and CDR2 is SYGVKD in the germline V gene. In DNA, the CDR3 is TGTGCCATCAGTGAGTCGGGACAGCCCCAAGAGACCCAGTACTTC. Translation gives CAISESGQPQETQYF.

This clonotype came up many times. The chain couples TRBV12-3 or TRBV12-4 to TRBJ1-6, with 7 bases aligning to TRBD1. The CDR3 contains 18 residues. With V trimmed by 6 bases and J by 2 bases, 13 bases remained unmatched. This chain's CDR3 is CASSSGGSLNPYNSPLHF. The CDR3, as DNA: TGTGCCAGCAGCTCAGGGGGATCCTTAAACCCCTATAATTCACCCCTCCACTTT.

The table lists this clonotype with many counts. This chain connects TRBV6-1 to TRBJ1-5; D is uncertain. CDR1 and CDR2 (germline): MNHNS, SASEGT. The CDR3 is 14 residues long. With 1 base removed from V and 1 base from J, the gap between germline ends came to 5 bases. In DNA form, the CDR3 reads TGTGCCAGCAGTGAAGTCGGAAGCAATCAGCCCCAGCATTTT. Translating it yields CASSEVGSNQPQHF.

This clonotype was picked up many times. V is TRBV7-9 and J is TRBJ2-5; tentatively, D is TRBD1 (6 bases). Germline CDR1 is SEHNR and CDR2 is FQNEAQ (reference sequence). Trimming removed 1 base from V and 7 bases from J, with 13 bases in between. The CDR3 is 14 amino acids. The CDR3 region is CASSLEGRGRTQYF. The CDR3 DNA sequence: TGTGCCAGCAGCTTAGAAGGCAGGGGCCGGACCCAGTACTTC.

The V gene is TRBV27, the J gene TRBJ1-5; D is undetermined. Germline V gene sequence: CDR1 MNHEY, CDR2 SMNVEV (reference sequence). With 5 bases removed from V and 0 bases from J, the gap between germline ends came to 11 bases. There are 15 residues in the CDR3. The chain's CDR3 is CASSPSGGSNQPQHF. Here the CDR3 DNA reads TGTGCCAGCAGTCCCAGCGGCGGTAGCAATCAGCCCCAGCATTTT.

This clonotype was observed many times. V usage is TRBV4-1 and J usage is TRBJ2-7; 8 bases agree with TRBD2. The CDR3 totals 15 residues. Germline loops: CDR1 MGHRA, CDR2 YSYEKL. Trimming removed 3 bases from V and 1 base from J; junction bases left unmatched: 5. The CDR3: CASSQVGGRSYEQYF. Written as DNA, the CDR3 is TGCGCCAGCAGCCAGGTGGGCGGGAGGTCCTACGAGCAGTACTTC.

This clonotype showed up just a few times. V is TRBV2 and J is TRBJ2-5; D may be TRBD1 or TRBD2 (5 bases each). CDR1 is SNHLY, CDR2 FYNNEI, per germline. This CDR3 has 14 residues. V was shortened by 6 bases and J by 5 bases, with 16 bases between the two germline ends. The CDR3: CASRPGRGKETQYF. CDR3 nucleotides: TGTGCCAGCAGGCCGGGACGAGGAAAGGAGACCCAGTACTTC.

This clonotype was observed at least ten times. The chain has TRBV20-1 and TRBJ2-7; D may correspond to TRBD1 or TRBD2 (5 bases each). The CDR3 length is 12 residues. Trimming took off 7 bases at V and 2 bases at J, with 12 bases between the two ends. The germline gives CDR1 DFQATT, CDR2 SNEGSKA (reference sequence). Written as DNA, the CDR3 is TGCAGTGTTCCGGGACCCGCCTACGAGCAGTACTTC. Translating gives CSVPGPAYEQYF.

This clonotype was detected many times. This sequence joins TRBV7-9 and TRBJ2-1; 10 nucleotides align to TRBD2. CDR1 SEHNR and CDR2 FQNEAQ come from the germline V gene (reference sequence). V shed 4 bases and J 3 bases; nucleotides not matched to a gene: 9. This CDR3 comprises 17 residues. The CDR3 loop is CASSSGLAGEVYNEQFF. CDR3 in DNA: TGTGCCAGCAGCTCCGGGCTAGCGGGAGAGGTCTACAATGAGCAGTTCTTC.

This clonotype was counted many times. The chain employs TRBV18 and TRBJ2-2; unclear D gene. CDR1 and CDR2 from the germline V gene are KGHSH and LQKENI. There are 15 residues in the CDR3. V lost 3 bases, J lost 4 bases, and 12 bases lay in between. The CDR3 DNA reads as TGTGCCAGCTCACCGATGGACGACGCCACCGGGGAGCTGTTTTTT. This translates into CASSPMDDATGELFF.

This clonotype was detected many times. The chain employs TRBV7-3 and TRBJ2-1; D remains unclear. The V and J ends lost 5 bases and 9 bases respectively, with 14 bases between them. Germline values: CDR1 SGHTA, CDR2 FQGTGA. This CDR3 is built from 13 residues. The CDR3 loop is CASSPLGSGEQFF. DNA for the CDR3: TGTGCCAGCAGCCCCTTGGGATCGGGTGAGCAGTTCTTC.

This clonotype was picked up many times. This rearrangement joins TRBV28 to TRBJ1-3; D uncertain. The V end lost 5 bases, the J end lost 2 bases, and 13 bases lay between the germline ends. The length of the CDR3 is 15 residues. Germline lookup yields CDR1 MDHEN and CDR2 SYDVKM. The CDR3 protein is CASSISTDPGNTIYF. Written as DNA, the CDR3 is TGTGCCAGCAGTATCTCGACGGATCCTGGAAACACCATATATTTT.

This clonotype was seen many times. The V and J genes are TRBV6-4 and TRBJ2-3, with 10 bases that match TRBD2. There are 15 residues in the CDR3. Germline V gene lookup returns CDR1 MRHNA and CDR2 SNTAGT. V shed 8 bases and J 6 bases; nucleotides not matched to a gene: 11. For the CDR3, the DNA is TGTGCCAGCGGTGCCGAGACTAGCGGGTTGGATACGCAGTATTTT. It translates to CASGAETSGLDTQYF.

This clonotype appeared a few times. The V call is TRBV6-5, the J call TRBJ1-2; D possibly corresponds to TRBD1 (5 bases). Germline V gene lookup returns CDR1 MNHEY and CDR2 SVGAGI. The CDR3 is 13 residues long. Trimming cost V 6 bases and J 6 bases, with 14 bases left between them. Here the CDR3 reads CASSPGGFDGYTF. In nucleotides, the CDR3 is TGTGCCAGCAGCCCCGGGGGGTTTGATGGCTACACCTTC.

This clonotype has at least ten counts. V usage is TRBV11-2 and J usage is TRBJ2-2, with 8 nucleotides matching TRBD1. V was clipped by 4 bases and J by 6 bases; unmatched bases: 10. CDR3 length: 16 amino acids. Germline loops: CDR1 SGHAT, CDR2 FQNNGV. CDR3 in DNA: TGTGCCAGCAGCTCCCGACAGGGGTTGTCCGCCGGGGAGCTGTTTTTT. This encodes CASSSRQGLSAGELFF.

This clonotype appeared many times. This rearrangement joins TRBV7-9 to TRBJ2-7; TRBD2 agrees at 13 bases. Germline V gives CDR1 SEHNR, CDR2 FQNEAQ (reference sequence). This CDR3 has 18 amino acids. With 1 base clipped from V and 1 base from J, the junction kept 7 bases outside the gene matches. The CDR3 loop is CASSLGTSGGEFSYEQYF. For the CDR3, the DNA is TGTGCCAGCAGCTTAGGGACTAGCGGGGGCGAATTTTCCTACGAGCAGTACTTC.